Here is one TCR beta chain with its context. Its antigen is undetermined. These data come from a study of T cell responses to AZD1222 COVID-19 vaccine. Points from the study as a whole: The donor cohort was predominantly white British with a female majority, and clonal diversity may have been underestimated. Two doses of AZD1222 preceded a rise in Spike-specific TCR breadth and depth.

Per germline, CDR1 WSHSY and CDR2 SAAADI. The CDR3 runs 12 residues. Trimming left V 6 bases short and J 4 bases short, with 8 bases between. Using immunoSEQ multiplex PCR, the repertoire was profiled, and TCRdb retains in-frame clones only, with some absent. The sample lists tens of thousands of clones; around nine tenths were seen once. The specimen was peripheral blood, collected on day 0 of AZD1222 vaccination. The rearrangement links TRBV10-2 to TRBJ2-3; D unresolved. This sequence was found in an adult in good health. The CDR3 nucleotides are TGCGCCAGCAGACCACCTTCAGATACGCAGTATTTT. It codes for CASRPPSDTQYF.